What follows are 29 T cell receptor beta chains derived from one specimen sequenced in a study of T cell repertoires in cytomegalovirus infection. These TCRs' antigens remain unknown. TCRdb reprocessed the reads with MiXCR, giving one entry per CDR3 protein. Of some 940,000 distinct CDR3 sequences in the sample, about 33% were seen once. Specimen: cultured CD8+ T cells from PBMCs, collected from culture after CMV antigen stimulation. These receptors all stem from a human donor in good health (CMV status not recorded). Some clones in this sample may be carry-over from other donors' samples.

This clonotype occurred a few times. The CDR3 sequence: CASSQGWGSYEQYF. CDR3 in DNA: TGTGCCAGTAGCCAGGGCTGGGGCTCCTACGAGCAGTACTTC. The chain joins TRBV19 to TRBJ2-7, with D perhaps matching TRBD1 (5 bases). The CDR3 loop spans 14 amino acids. The germline V and J ends were trimmed by 6 bases and 0 bases, with 12 bases remaining between them. Germline V gene sequence: CDR1 LNHDA, CDR2 SQIVND (reference sequence).

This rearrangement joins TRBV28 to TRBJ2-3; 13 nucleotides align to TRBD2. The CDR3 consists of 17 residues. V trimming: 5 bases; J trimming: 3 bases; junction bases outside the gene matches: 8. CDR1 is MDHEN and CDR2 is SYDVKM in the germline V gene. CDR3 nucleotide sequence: TGTGCCAGCAGTCCGCGACTAGCGGGGGGCTGGACAGATACGCAGTATTTT. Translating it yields CASSPRLAGGWTDTQYF. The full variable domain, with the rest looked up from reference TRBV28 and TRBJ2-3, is DVKVTQSSRYLVKRTGEKVFLECVQDMDHENMFWYRQDPGLGLRLIYFSYDVKMKEKGDIPEGYSVSREKKERFSLILESASTNQTSMYLCASSPRLAGGWTDTQYFGPGTRLTVL.

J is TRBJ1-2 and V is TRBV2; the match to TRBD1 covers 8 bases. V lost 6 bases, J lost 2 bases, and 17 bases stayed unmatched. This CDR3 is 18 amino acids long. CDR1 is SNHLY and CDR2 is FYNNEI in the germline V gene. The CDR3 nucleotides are TGTGCCAGCAGCAAGTTAGACAGGGGAGAAAAGAGGAACTATGGCTACACCTTC. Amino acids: CASSKLDRGEKRNYGYTF.

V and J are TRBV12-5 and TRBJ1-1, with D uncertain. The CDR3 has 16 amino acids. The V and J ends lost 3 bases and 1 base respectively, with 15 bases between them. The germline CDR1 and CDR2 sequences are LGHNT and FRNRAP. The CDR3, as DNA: TGTGCTAGTGGTTTCCTGATAGCGGGAAAGAACACTGAAGCTTTCTTT. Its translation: CASGFLIAGKNTEAFF.

Written as DNA, the CDR3 is TGTGCCAGCAGCAGATTGGACATCACAGATACGCAGTATTTT. This gives the protein CASSRLDITDTQYF. V gene TRBV7-9 combines with J gene TRBJ2-3; perhaps TRBD1 as D (5 bases). Germline assignment: CDR1 SEHNR and CDR2 FQNEAQ (reference sequence). The CDR3 totals 14 residues. The germline V and J ends were trimmed by 5 bases and 2 bases, with 11 bases remaining between them.

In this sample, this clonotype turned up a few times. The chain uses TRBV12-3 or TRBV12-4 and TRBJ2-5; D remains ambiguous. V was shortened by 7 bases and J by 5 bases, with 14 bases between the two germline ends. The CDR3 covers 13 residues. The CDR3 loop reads CASTLANPETQYF. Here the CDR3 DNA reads TGTGCCAGCACCCTCGCGAATCCCGAGACCCAGTACTTC.

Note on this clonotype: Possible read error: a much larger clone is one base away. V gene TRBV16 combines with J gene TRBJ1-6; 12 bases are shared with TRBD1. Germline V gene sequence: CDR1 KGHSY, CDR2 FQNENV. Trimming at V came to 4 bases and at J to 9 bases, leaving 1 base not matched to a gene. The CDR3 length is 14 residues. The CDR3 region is CASSPGQGASPLHF. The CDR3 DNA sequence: TGTGCCAGCAGCCCGGGACAGGGGGCTTCACCCCTCCACTTT.

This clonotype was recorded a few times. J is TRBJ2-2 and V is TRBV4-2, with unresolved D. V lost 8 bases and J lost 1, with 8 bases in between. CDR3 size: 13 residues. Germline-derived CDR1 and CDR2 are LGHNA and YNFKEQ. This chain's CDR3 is CASGPENTGELFF. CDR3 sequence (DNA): TGTGCCAGCGGGCCGGAGAACACCGGGGAGCTGTTTTTT.

Here the CDR3 DNA reads TGTGCCAGCAGTTTATACCAGGGCTCAAGCTCCTATAATTCACCCCTCCACTTT. This codes for CASSLYQGSSSYNSPLHF. This sequence joins TRBV27 and TRBJ1-6, with a tentative D call TRBD1 (5 bases). CDR1 and CDR2 from the germline V gene are MNHEY and SMNVEV (reference sequence). The CDR3 runs to 18 residues. V lost 1 base and J 0 bases, leaving 13 bases between the germline ends.

The CDR3 spells CASSSQDRNIQYF. The CDR3 DNA reads TGTGCCAGCAGTTCCCAGGACAGAAACATTCAGTACTTC. The chain carries TRBV12-3 or TRBV12-4 and TRBJ2-4; D might be TRBD1 (6 bases). The CDR3 covers 13 residues. Between the trimmed V and J ends, which lost 4 bases and 6 bases, there was a span of 10 bases.

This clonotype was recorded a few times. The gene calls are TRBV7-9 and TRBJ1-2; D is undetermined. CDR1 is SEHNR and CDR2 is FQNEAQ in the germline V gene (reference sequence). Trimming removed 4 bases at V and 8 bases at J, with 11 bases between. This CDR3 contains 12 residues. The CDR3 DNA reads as TGTGCCAGCAGCTCCCCCGGAAGCGGCTACACCTTC. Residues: CASSSPGSGYTF.

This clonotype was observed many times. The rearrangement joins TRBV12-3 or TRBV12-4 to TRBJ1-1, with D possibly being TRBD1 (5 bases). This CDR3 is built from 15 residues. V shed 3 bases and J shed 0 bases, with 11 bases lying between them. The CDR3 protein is CASSFATDMNTEAFF. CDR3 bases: TGTGCCAGCAGTTTCGCGACAGACATGAACACTGAAGCTTTCTTT.

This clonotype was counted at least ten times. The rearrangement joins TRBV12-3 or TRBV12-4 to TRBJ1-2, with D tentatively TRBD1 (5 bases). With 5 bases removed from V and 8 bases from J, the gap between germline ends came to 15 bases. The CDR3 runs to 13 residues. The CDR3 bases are TGTGCCAGCAGTCGCTTGGGAGGGACCGGCTACACCTTC. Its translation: CASSRLGGTGYTF.

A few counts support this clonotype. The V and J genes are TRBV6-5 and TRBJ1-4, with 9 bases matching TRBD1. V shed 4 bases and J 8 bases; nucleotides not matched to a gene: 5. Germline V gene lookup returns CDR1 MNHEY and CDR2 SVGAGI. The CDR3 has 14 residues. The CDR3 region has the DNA TGTGCCAGCAGTTCCGGGACAGGGAAAGAAAAACTGTTTTTT. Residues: CASSSGTGKEKLFF.

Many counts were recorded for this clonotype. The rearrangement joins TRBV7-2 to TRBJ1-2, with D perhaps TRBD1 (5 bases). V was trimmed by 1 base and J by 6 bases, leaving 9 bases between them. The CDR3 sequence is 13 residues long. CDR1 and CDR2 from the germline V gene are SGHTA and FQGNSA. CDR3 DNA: TGTGCCAGCAGCTTAGATGGGGGGAATGGCTACACCTTC. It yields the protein CASSLDGGNGYTF.

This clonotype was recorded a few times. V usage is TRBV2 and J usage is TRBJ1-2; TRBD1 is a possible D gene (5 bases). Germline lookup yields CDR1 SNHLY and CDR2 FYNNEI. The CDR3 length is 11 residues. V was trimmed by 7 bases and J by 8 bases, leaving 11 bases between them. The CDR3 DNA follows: TGTGCCAGCATAACGGGACTGGGCTACACCTTC. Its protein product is CASITGLGYTF.

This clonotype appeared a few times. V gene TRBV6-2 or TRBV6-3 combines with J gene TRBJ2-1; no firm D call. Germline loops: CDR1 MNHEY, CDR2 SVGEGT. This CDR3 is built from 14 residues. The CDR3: CASAVHLGYNEQFF. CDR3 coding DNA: TGTGCAAGCGCGGTCCATCTGGGATACAATGAGCAGTTCTTC.

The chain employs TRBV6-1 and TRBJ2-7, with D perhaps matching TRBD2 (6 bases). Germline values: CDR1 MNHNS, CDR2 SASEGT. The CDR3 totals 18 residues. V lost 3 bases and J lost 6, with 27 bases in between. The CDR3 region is CASSDLTSGRTFSGEQYV. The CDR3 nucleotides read TGTGCCAGCAGTGATTTGACTTCAGGACGGACATTTAGCGGCGAGCAGTACGTC.

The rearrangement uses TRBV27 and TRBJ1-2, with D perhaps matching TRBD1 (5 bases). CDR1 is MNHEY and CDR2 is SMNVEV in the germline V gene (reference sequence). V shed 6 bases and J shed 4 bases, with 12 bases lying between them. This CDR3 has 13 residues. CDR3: CASSWGPLYGYTF. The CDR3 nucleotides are TGTGCCAGCAGCTGGGGACCGCTCTATGGCTACACCTTC.

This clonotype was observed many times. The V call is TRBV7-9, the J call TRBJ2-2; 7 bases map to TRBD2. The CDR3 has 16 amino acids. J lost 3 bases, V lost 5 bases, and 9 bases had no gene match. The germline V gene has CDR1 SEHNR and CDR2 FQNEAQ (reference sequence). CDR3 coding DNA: TGTGCCAGCAGCACCCGAAGCGGGGTTGACACCGGGGAGCTGTTTTTT. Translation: CASSTRSGVDTGELFF.

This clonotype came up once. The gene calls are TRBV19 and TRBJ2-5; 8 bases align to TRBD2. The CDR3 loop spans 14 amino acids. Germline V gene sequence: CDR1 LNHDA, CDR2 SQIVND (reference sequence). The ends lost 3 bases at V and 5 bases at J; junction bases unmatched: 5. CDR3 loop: CASSMPGGAETQYF. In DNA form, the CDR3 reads TGTGCCAGTAGTATGCCGGGGGGGGCCGAGACCCAGTACTTC.

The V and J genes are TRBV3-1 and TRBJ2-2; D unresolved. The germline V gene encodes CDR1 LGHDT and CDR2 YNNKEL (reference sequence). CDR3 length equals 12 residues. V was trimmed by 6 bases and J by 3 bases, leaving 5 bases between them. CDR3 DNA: TGTGCCAGCAGGCCACACACCGGGGAGCTGTTTTTT. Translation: CASRPHTGELFF. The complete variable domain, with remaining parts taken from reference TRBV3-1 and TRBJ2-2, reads DTAVSQTPKYLVTQMGNDKSIKCEQNLGHDTMYWYKQDSKKFLKIMFSYNNKELIINETVPNRFSPKSPDKAHLNLHINSLELGDSAVYFCASRPHTGELFFGEGSRLTVL.

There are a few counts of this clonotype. The CDR3 bases are TGCGCCAGCAGCTTCCGACAGGCCGGGGAGCTGTTTTTT. Its translation: CASSFRQAGELFF. The rearrangement joins TRBV4-1 to TRBJ2-2; a possible D gene is TRBD1 (6 bases). The V gene lost 5 bases and the J gene lost 6 bases, with 10 bases spanning the gap. Germline CDR1 is MGHRA and CDR2 is YSYEKL. The CDR3 contains 13 residues.

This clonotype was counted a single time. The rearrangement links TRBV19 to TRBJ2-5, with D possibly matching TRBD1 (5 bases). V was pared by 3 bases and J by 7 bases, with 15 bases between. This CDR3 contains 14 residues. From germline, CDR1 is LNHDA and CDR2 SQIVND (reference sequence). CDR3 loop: CASSMAQGYGTQYF. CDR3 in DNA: TGTGCCAGTAGTATGGCCCAGGGCTACGGGACCCAGTACTTC.

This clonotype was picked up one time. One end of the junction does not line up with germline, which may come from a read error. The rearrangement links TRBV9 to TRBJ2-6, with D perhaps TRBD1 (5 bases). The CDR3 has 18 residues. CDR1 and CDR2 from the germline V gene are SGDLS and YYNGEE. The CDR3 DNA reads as TGTGCCAGCAGCGTGTCTGTTCAGGGCCCCTCTAGGGCCAACGTCCTGACTTTC. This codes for CASSVSVQGPSRANVLTF.

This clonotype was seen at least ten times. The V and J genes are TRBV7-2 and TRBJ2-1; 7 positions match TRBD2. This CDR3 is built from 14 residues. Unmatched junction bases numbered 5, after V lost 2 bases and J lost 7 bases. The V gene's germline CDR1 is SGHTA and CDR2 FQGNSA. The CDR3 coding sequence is TGTGCCAGCAGCTTAAATCGGGGGGAAAATGAGCAGTTCTTC. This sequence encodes CASSLNRGENEQFF. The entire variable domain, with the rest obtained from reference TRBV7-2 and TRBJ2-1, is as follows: GAGVSQSPSNKVTEKGKDVELRCDPISGHTALYWYRQSLGQGLEFLIYFQGNSAPDKSGLPSDRFSAERTGGSVSTLTIQRTQQEDSAVYLCASSLNRGENEQFFGPGTRLTVL.

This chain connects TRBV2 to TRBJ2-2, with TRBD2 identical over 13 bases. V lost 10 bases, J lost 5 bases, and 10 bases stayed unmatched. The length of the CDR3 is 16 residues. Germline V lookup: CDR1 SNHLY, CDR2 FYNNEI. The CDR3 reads CATLLAGGPRTGELFF. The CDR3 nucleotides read TGTGCCACACTACTAGCGGGGGGGCCCAGGACCGGGGAGCTGTTTTTT.

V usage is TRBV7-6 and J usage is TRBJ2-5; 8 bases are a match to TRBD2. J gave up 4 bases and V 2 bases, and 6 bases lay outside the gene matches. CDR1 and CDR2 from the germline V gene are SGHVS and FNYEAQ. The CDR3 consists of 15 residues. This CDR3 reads CASSLSAGGGETQYF. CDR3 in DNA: TGTGCCAGCAGCTTAAGCGCGGGGGGCGGAGAGACCCAGTACTTC.

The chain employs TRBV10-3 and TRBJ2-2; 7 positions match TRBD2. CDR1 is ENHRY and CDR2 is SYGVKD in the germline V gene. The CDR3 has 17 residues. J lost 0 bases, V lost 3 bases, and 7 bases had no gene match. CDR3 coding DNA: TGTGCCATCAGTGAAAGGGCTAGCGGACCGAACACCGGGGAGCTGTTTTTT. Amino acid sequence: CAISERASGPNTGELFF.